This T cell receptor (beta chain) was identified during a study of neurological immune-mediated disorders. Each CDR3 protein is one row after TCRdb ran MiXCR on the 5' RACE reads. The sample yields tens of thousands of distinct CDR3 sequences, roughly 6.3% seen once. Germline CDR1 is MNHEY and CDR2 is SVGAGI. J was trimmed by 1 base and V by 7 bases; bases with no gene match: 2. The CDR3 is made up of 14 amino acids. Points on this clonotype: Its target is unknown.

Study-wide findings and caveats: The study found the most TCR clonal expansion in HTLV-1-associated myelopathy and the least in multiple sclerosis, below healthy controls.

This clonotype originated in a woman aged 40-49 years in good health. Sequenced input: CD4+ T cells from blood. The chain is built from TRBV6-5 and TRBJ1-2; 11 nucleotides align to TRBD1. CDR3 in amino acids: CASKGTGGNYGYTF. Written as DNA, the CDR3 is TGTGCCAGCAAGGGGACAGGGGGTAACTATGGCTACACCTTC.